This entry concerns a single T cell receptor (beta chain). What it recognizes is unknown. The germline CDR1 and CDR2 sequences are LGHNA and YSLEER. The CDR3 has 17 residues. V lost 2 bases and J lost 0, with 11 bases in between. This sample was taken from a study of blood T cells in healthy people across ages. Across the whole study: T cells yielded about one barcoded beta molecule per two cells through template switching.

Study-level points and caveats: Measured against age, TCR beta diversity per million T cells decreased in a roughly linear manner.

Primed by a sample-barcoded 5' primer and a J-beta primer mix, a second PCR proceeded for about 7 to 11 cycles. Every cDNA was tagged by a template-switch adaptor with 12 random nucleotides. TCRdb reprocessed the 5' RACE reads with MiXCR, giving one entry per CDR3 protein. The table includes 750,000 to 950,000 distinct CDR3 sequences, just under 30% detected once. A further study also used this sample, focusing on T cells of mothers and their children. According to that study: There was no detection of any persistent microchimeric T cell clones.

This chain uses TRBV4-3 with TRBJ1-6; D not certain. This sequence was found in a woman between 40 and 50 years old in good health. Material for sequencing was blood. CDR3 sequence (DNA): TGCGCCAGCAGCCAATCGGCAACGAGCTCCTATAATTCACCCCTCCACTTT. Its translation: CASSQSATSSYNSPLHF.